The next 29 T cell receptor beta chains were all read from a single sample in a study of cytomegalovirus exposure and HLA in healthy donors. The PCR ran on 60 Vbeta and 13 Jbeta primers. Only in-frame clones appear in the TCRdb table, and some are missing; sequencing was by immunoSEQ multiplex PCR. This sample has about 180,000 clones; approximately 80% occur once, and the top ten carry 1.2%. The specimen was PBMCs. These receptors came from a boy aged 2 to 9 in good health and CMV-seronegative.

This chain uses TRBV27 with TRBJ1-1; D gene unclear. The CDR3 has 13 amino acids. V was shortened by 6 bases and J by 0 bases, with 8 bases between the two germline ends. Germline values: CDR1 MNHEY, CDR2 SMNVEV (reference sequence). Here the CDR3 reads CASSLTVNTEAFF. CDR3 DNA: TGTGCCAGCAGCCTCACGGTGAACACTGAAGCTTTCTTT.

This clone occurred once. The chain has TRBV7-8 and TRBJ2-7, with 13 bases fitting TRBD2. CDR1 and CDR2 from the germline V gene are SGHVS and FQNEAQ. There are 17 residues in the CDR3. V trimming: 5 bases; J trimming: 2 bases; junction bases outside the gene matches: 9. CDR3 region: CASSAGWTSGRTYEQYV. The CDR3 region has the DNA TGTGCCAGCAGCGCCGGATGGACTAGCGGGAGAACCTACGAGCAGTACGTC.

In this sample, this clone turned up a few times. The CDR3 bases are TGTGCCAGCAGTTCGTTTAAAACAGGGGGCCCCTACGAGCAGTACTTC. Translating it yields CASSSFKTGGPYEQYF. The chain couples TRBV27 to TRBJ2-7; 9 bases line up with TRBD1. Germline V CDR1 and CDR2: MNHEY, SMNVEV (reference sequence). The CDR3 has 16 amino acids. The J segment lost 2 bases and the V segment lost 4 bases, leaving 9 bases of the junction unmatched.

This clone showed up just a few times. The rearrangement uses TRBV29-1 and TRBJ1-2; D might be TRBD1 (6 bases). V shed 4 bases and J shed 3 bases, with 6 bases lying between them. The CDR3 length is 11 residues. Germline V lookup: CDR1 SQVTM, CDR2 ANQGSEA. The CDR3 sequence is CSVGQDYGYTF. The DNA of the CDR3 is TGCAGCGTTGGACAGGACTATGGCTACACCTTC.

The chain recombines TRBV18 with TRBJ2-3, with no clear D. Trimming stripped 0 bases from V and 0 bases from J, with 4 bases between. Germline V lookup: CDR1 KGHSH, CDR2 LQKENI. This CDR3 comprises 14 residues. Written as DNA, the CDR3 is TGTGCCAGCTCACCACCGACTAGCACAGATACGCAGTATTTT. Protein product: CASSPPTSTDTQYF.

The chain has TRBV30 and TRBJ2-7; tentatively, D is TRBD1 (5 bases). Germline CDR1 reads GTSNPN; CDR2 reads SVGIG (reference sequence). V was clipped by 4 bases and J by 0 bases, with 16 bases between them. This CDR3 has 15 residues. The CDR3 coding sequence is TGTGCCTGGACCTCAGGGCAGTCAAACTCCTACGAGCAGTACTTC. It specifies CAWTSGQSNSYEQYF.

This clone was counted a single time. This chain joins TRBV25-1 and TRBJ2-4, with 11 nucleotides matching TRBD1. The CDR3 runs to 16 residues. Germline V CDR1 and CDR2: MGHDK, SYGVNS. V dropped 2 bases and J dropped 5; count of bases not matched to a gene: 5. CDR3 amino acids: CASSEGPGQGENIQYF. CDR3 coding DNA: TGTGCCAGCAGTGAAGGACCGGGACAGGGGGAAAACATTCAGTACTTC.

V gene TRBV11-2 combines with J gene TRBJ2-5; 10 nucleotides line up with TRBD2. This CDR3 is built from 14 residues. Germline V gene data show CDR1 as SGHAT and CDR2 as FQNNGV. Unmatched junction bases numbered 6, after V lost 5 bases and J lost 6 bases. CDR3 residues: CASSLLAGVKTQYF. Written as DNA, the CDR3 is TGTGCCAGCAGCCTCCTAGCGGGAGTAAAGACCCAGTACTTC. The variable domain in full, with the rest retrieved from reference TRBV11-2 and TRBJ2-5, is EAGVAQSPRYKIIEKRQSVAFWCNPISGHATLYWYQQILGQGPKLLIQFQNNGVVDDSQLPKDRFSAERLKGVDSTLKIQPAKLEDSAVYLCASSLLAGVKTQYFGPGTRLLVL.

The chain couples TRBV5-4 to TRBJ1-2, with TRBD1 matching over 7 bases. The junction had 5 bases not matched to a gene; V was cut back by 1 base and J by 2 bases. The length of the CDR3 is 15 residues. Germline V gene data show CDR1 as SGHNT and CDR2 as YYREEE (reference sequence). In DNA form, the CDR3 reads TGTGCCAGCAGCTTGACAACACAGGGGAACTATGGCTACACCTTC. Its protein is CASSLTTQGNYGYTF.

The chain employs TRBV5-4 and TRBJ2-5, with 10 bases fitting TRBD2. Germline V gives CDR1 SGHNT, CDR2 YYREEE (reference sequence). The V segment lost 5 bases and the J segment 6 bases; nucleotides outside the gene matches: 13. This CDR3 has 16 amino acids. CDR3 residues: CASSPGAGGPLKTQYF. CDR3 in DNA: TGTGCCAGCAGTCCCGGAGCGGGAGGGCCCCTAAAGACCCAGTACTTC.

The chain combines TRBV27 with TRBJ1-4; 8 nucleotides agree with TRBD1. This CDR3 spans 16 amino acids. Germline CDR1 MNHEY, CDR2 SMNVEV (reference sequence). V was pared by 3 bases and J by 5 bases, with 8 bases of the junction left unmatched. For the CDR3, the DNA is TGTGCCAGCAGTTTCAGTTACAGGGGGGGGAATGAAAAACTGTTTTTT. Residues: CASSFSYRGGNEKLFF.

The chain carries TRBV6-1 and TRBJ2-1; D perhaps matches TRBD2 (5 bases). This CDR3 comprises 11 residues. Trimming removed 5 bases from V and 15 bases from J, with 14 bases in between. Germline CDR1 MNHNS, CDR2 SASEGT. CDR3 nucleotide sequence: TGTGCCAGCAGTCAGGACTCCGGGTTGTTCTTC. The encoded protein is CASSQDSGLFF.

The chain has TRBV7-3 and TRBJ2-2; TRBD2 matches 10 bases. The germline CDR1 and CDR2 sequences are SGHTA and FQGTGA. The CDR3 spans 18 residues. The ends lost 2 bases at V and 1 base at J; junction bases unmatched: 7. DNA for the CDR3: TGTGCCAGCAGCTTAGTCCCTCTAGCGGGAGTGAACACCGGGGAGCTGTTTTTT. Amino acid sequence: CASSLVPLAGVNTGELFF.

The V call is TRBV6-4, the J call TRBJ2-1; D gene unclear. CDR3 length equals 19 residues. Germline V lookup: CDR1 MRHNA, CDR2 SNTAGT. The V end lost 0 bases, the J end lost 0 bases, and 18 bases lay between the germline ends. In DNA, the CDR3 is TGTGCCAGCAGTGACTCTGTTAGGAGCTACTTTAGCTCCTACAATGAGCAGTTCTTC. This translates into CASSDSVRSYFSSYNEQFF.

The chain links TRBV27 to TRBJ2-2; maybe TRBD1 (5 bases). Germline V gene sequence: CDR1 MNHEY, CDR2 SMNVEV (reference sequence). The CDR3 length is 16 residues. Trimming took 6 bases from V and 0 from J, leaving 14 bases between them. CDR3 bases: TGTGCCAGCAGCCTCGAACAGGTCTCGAACACCGGGGAGCTGTTTTTT. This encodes CASSLEQVSNTGELFF.

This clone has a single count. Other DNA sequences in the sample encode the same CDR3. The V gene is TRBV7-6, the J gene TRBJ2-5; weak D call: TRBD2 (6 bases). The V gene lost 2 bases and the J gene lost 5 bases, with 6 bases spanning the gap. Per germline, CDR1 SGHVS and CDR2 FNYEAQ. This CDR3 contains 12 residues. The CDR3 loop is CASSLRGETQYF. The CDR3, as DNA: TGTGCCAGCAGCTTACGGGGGGAGACCCAGTACTTC.

The CDR3 reads CASSQHQGNTGELFF. CDR3 DNA: TGCGCCAGCAGCCAACATCAGGGGAACACCGGGGAGCTGTTTTTT. The chain recombines TRBV4-3 with TRBJ2-2, with D possibly TRBD1 on 5 matching bases. With 2 bases removed from V and 1 base from J, the gap between germline ends came to 8 bases. The CDR3 loop spans 15 amino acids. The germline CDR1 and CDR2 sequences are LGHNA and YSLEER.

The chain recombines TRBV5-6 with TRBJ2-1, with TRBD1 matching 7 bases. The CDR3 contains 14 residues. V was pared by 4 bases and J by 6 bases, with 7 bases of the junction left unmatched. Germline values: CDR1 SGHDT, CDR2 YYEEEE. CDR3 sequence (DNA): TGTGCCAGCAGCGTGGGGACAGCTCCCAATGAGCAGTTCTTC. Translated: CASSVGTAPNEQFF. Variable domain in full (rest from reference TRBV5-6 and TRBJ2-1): DAGVTQSPTHLIKTRGQQVTLRCSPKSGHDTVSWYQQALGQGPQFIFQYYEEEERQRGNFPDRFSGHQFPNYSSELNVNALLLGDSALYLCASSVGTAPNEQFFGPGTRLTVL.

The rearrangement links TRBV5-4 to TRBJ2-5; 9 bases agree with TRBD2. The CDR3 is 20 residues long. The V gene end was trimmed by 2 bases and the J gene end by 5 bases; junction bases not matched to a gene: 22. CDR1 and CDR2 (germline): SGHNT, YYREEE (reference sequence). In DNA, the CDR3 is TGTGCCAGCAGCTTCCGGGCGGGAGGGCCCGTAAACCCAGCAGGGGAGACCCAGTACTTC. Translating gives CASSFRAGGPVNPAGETQYF. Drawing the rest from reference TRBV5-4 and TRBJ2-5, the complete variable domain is ETGVTQSPTHLIKTRGQQVTLRCSSQSGHNTVSWYQQALGQGPQFIFQYYREEENGRGNFPPRFSGLQFPNYSSELNVNALELDDSALYLCASSFRAGGPVNPAGETQYFGPGTRLLVL.

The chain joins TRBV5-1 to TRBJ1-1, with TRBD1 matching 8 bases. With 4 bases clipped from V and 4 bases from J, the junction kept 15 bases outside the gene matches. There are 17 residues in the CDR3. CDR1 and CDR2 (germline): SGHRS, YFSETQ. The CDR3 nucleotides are TGCGCCAGCAGCCTACCAGGGGGCGGCCCGGTGGGCACTGAAGCTTTCTTT. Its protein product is CASSLPGGGPVGTEAFF.

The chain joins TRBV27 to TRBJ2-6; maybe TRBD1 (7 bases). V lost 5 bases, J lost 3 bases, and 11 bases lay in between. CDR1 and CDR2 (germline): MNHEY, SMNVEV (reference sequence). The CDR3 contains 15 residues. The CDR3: CASSPGGIGANVLTF. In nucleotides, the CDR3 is TGTGCCAGCAGTCCAGGGGGGATTGGGGCCAACGTCCTGACTTTC.

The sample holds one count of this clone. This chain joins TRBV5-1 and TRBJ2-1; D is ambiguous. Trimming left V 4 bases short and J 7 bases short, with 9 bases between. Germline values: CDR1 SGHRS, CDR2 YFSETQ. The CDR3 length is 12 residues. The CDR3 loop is CASSLVDNEQFF. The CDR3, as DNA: TGCGCCAGCAGCCTGGTAGATAATGAGCAGTTCTTC.

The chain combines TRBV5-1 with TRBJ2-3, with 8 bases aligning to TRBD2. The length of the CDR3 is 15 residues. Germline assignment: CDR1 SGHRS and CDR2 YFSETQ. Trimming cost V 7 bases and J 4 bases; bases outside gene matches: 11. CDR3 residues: CASCASGGQPDTQYF. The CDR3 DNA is TGCGCCAGCTGCGCAAGCGGGGGTCAGCCAGATACGCAGTATTTT.

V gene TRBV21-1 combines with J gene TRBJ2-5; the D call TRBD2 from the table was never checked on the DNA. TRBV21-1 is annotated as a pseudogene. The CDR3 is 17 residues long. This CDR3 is CASQEGSPSGSLETQYF. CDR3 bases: TGTGCCAGCCAGGAGGGCTCGCCTAGCGGGAGTTTGGAGACCCAGTACTTC.

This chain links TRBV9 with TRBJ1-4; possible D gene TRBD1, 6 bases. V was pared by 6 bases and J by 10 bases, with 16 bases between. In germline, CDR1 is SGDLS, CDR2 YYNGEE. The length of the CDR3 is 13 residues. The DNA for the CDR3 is TGTGCCAGCACCCGGGACATTAAAAGAAAACTGTTTTTT. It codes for CASTRDIKRKLFF.

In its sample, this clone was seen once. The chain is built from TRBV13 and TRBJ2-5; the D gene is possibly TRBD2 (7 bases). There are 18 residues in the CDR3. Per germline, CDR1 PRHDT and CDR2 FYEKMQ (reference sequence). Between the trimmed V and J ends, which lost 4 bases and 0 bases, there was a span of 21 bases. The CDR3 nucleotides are TGTGCCAGCAGCTCCCCCCTAGACGGGGGGCGGTACCAAGAGACCCAGTACTTC. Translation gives CASSSPLDGGRYQETQYF.

CDR3 region: CASSLVVAGYNEQFF. CDR3 bases: TGTGCCAGCAGCTTAGTCGTAGCGGGGTACAATGAGCAGTTCTTC. J is TRBJ2-1 and V is TRBV11-2; 8 nucleotides align to TRBD2. The CDR3 runs 15 residues. Looked up from germline, CDR1 is SGHAT and CDR2 is FQNNGV. The J segment lost 4 bases and the V segment lost 1 base, leaving 3 bases of the junction unmatched.

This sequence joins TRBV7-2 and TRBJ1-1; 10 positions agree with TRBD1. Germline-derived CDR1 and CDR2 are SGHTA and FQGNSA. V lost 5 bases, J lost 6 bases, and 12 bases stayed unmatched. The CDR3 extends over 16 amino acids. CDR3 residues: CASSPGGDRGLSEAFF. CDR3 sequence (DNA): TGTGCCAGCAGCCCAGGGGGGGACAGGGGCCTTTCTGAAGCTTTCTTT.

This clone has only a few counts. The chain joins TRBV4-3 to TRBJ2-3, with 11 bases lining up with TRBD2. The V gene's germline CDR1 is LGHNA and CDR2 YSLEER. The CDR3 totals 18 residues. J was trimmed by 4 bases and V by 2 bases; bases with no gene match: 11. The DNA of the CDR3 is TGCGCCAGCAGCCAACCCCAGGGTAGCGGGGGGGCCTCAGATACGCAGTATTTT. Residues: CASSQPQGSGGASDTQYF.